This T cell receptor beta chain came from a study of PD-1 blockade in classical Hodgkin lymphoma. On the study more broadly: Each patient was given nivolumab 3 mg/kg through a vein every 2 weeks. General observations from the study: Newly diagnosed patients reportedly trailed healthy donors in baseline TCR diversity. Baseline diversity in complete responders resembled that of newly diagnosed patients.

This CDR3 comprises 23 residues. Measured with immunoSEQ multiplex PCR; TCRdb has only the in-frame clones, and not every one. The sample holds fewer than 25,000 clones, 70% to 80% seen once. About this clone: What it binds is not known.

Autologous stem cell transplantation was followed by relapse in every patient, and brentuximab vedotin exposure varied. The TCR was taken from a human donor with classical Hodgkin lymphoma. The sample consisted of peripheral blood mononuclear cells (PBMCs), taken at baseline. The rearrangement uses TRBV12-2 and TRBJ2-1; the table's D call, TRBD1, was not checked against the DNA. TRBV12-2 is a listed pseudogene. The DNA for the CDR3 is TGTGCAAGTCGCTTAGCAAAATCGGGACAGGACTTAGTAGAGAGGCCCCGCTACAATGAGCAGTTCTTC. Protein sequence: CASRLAKSGQDLVERPRYNEQFF.